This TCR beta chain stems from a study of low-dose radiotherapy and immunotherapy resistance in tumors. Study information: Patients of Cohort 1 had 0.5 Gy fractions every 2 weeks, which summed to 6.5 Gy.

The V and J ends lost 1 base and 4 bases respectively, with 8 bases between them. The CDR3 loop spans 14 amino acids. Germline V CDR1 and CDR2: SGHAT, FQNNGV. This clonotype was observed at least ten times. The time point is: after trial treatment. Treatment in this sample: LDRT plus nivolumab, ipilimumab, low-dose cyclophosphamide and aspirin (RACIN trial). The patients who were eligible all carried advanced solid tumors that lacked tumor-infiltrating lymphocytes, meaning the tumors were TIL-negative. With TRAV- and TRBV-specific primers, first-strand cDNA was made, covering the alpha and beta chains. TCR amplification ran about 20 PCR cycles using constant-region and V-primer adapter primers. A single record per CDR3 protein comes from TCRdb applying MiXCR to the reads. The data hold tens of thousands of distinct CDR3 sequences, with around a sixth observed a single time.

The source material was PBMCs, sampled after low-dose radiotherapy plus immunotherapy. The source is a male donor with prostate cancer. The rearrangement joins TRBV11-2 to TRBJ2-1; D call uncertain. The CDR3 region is CASSLGQLYNEQFF. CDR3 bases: TGTGCCAGCAGCTTAGGTCAGCTTTACAATGAGCAGTTCTTC.